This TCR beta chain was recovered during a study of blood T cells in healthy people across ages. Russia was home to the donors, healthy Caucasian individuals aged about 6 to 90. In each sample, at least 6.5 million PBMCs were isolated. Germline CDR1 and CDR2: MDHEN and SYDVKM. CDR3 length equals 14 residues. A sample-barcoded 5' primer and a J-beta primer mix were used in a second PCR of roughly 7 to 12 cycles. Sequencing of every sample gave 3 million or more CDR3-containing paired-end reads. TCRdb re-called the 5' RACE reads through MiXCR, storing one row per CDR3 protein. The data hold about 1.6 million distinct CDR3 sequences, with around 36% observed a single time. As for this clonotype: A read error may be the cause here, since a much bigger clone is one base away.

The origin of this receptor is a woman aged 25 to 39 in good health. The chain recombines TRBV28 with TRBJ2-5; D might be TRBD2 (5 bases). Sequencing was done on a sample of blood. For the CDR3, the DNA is TGTGCCAGCAGTAAGACGGGAATCCAAGAGACCCGGTACTTC. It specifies CASSKTGIQETRYF.